The sequence of this T cell receptor (beta chain) was determined in a study of T cells in Graves' hyperthyroidism and ophthalmopathy. Study in general: Peripheral blood collection took place at initial diagnosis, before any treatment. Study-level results: Blood samples included most of the expanded thyroid clonotypes exceeding 0.001. Ophthalmopathy was model-predicted a median roughly 6.2 months pre-onset.

It was over 9.5 ml of fresh peripheral blood that supplied the PBMCs. TCR beta CDR3 sequences were amplified from RNA transcripts. The HTBI set primed first-round TCR CDR3 RT-PCR. TCRdb recomputed calls from the multiplex PCR reads with MiXCR, one row per CDR3 protein. Of 550,000 to 650,000 distinct CDR3 sequences in the sample, over 11% are singletons; the top ten hold more than 5%. Comments on this clonotype: Its antigen is unidentified.

V lost 0 bases, J lost 4 bases, and 5 bases stayed unmatched. The CDR3 consists of 15 residues. In germline, CDR1 is LGHNA, CDR2 YNFKEQ. This TCR derives from a woman aged 25 to 39 with Graves' hyperthyroidism that later progressed to Graves' ophthalmopathy. V and J are TRBV4-2 and TRBJ2-5, with 7 positions matching TRBD2. Sequenced sample: blood. In DNA form, the CDR3 reads TGTGCCAGCAGCCAAGACGCGGGAGTTAGAGAGACCCAGTACTTC. Its translation: CASSQDAGVRETQYF.